Here is one T cell receptor (beta chain) with its context. Here immunoSEQ multiplex PCR was the method, and the copy in TCRdb shows in-frame clones only, minus some. This sample carries 4,500 to 6,500 clones, 55% to 75% of them seen once, and the ten largest clones take about 5.6%. The data were obtained in a study of T cells in tumors after PD-1 blockade. This CDR3 is 15 amino acids long. The V and J ends lost 4 bases and 7 bases respectively, with 16 bases between them. Germline CDR1 is LGHDT and CDR2 is YNNKEL (reference sequence). This sequence joins TRBV3-1 (or the pseudogene TRBV3-2) and TRBJ2-2; TRBD2 is a possible D gene (6 bases). The sequenced sample was tumor tissue, obtained before anti-PD-1 treatment. The receptor's source is a human donor with basal cell carcinoma. The CDR3 here is CASSRVGGSNGELFF. In DNA, the CDR3 is TGTGCCAGCAGCCGCGTGGGGGGATCGAACGGGGAGCTGTTTTTT.